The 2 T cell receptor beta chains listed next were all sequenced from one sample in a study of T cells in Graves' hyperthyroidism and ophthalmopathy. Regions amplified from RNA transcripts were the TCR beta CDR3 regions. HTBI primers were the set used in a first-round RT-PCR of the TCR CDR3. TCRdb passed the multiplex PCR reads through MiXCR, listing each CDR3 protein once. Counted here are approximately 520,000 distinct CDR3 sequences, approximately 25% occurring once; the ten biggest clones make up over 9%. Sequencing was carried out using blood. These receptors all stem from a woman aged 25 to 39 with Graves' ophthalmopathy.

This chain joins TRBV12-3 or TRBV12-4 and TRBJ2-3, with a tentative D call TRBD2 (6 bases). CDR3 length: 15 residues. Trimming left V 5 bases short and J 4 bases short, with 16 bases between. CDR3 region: CASSGDLWGPDTQYF. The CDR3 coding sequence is TGTGCCAGCAGTGGGGACTTGTGGGGCCCAGATACGCAGTATTTT.

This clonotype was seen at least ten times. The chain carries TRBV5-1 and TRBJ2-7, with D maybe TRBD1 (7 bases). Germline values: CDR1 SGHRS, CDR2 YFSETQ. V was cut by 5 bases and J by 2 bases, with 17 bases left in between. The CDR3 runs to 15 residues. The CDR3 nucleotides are TGCGCCAGCAGTCCACCAGGGGGGCTTACCTACGAGCAGTACTTC. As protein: CASSPPGGLTYEQYF.